This T cell receptor (beta chain) was retrieved from a study of CXCR3-negative and CXCR3-positive naive CD8 T cells. The wider study: Per-library TRB read counts averaged about 1.5 +/- 0.3 million, adding up to around 140 million in total.

CDR3 length: 14 residues. Germline V CDR1 and CDR2: SGHRS, YFSETQ. Carrying UMI labels, the TRB cDNA libraries were prepared through 5' RACE. TCRdb reprocessed the 5' RACE reads, with one entry per CDR3 protein and no DNA. The clone table shows 130,000 to 150,000 distinct CDR3 sequences, with the ten largest holding approximately 0.28%. Study conclusions and caveats: More hydrophobic TRB CDR3s occurred in CXCR3-positive than in CXCR3-negative naive cells. The study found CXCR3 expression partially decreased after cryopreservation and ran most assays on fresh PBMCs. Naive CXCR3-positive and CXCR3-negative cells shared similar TRBV-TRBJ usage, unlike memory cells. Diversity in memory CD8+ cells fell much lower than the comparably high levels seen in both naive subsets.

Comments on this clonotype: As yet, its antigen is unknown.

The chain joins TRBV5-1 to TRBJ1-1. Sequencing was done on a sample of naive CXCR3+ CD8+ T cells from blood. Subset given: CD45RO-CCR7+CD27+CD95- naive CD8+ T cells expressing CXCR3 (TNR3+). This receptor was taken from a human donor in good health. Some clones in this sample may be carry-over from other donors' samples. CDR3 amino acids: CASSPLRTTDEAFF.